This T cell receptor (beta chain) was retrieved from a study of blood T cell repertoires in COVID-19. Looking at the study overall: Acute-phase and convalescent COVID-19 samples originated in the United States, Italy and Spain.

The data were produced by immunoSEQ multiplex PCR, yet TCRdb's version contains in-frame clones alone and is incomplete. The profile shows fewer than 250,000 clones, around 88% of them singletons. V lost 5 bases, J lost 0 bases, and 7 bases lay in between. The CDR3 runs to 13 residues. CDR1 is MNHEY and CDR2 is SVGAGI in the germline V gene. Sequencing input: peripheral blood. The source of this sequence is a woman between 45 and 60 years old with acute or convalescent COVID-19. The gene calls are TRBV6-5 and TRBJ1-2; a possible D gene is TRBD1 (5 bases). The CDR3 nucleotides are TGTGCCAGCAGTCGGACATCTAACTATGGCTACACCTTC. It translates to CASSRTSNYGYTF.